Below, 18 T cell receptor beta chains from the same sample are listed, as sequenced in a study of blood T cell repertoires in COVID-19. TCRdb's table, derived via immunoSEQ multiplex PCR, lists solely in-frame clones and lacks some. The sample has 150,000 or so clones, around nine tenths seen once. Source material: peripheral blood. Source of these receptors: a woman in her seventies with COVID-19, enrolled during active disease.

This sequence joins TRBV11-3 and TRBJ1-5; 9 bases fit TRBD1. CDR3 length: 16 amino acids. The trim removed 4 bases at V and 2 bases at J, leaving 6 bases unmatched. Germline V CDR1 and CDR2: SGHNT, YENEEA. The CDR3 region is CASSSGQGWGNQPQHF. The CDR3 DNA reads as TGTGCCAGCAGCTCGGGACAGGGTTGGGGCAATCAGCCCCAGCATTTT.

This sequence joins TRBV20-1 and TRBJ1-1; D call uncertain. The germline V and J ends were trimmed by 3 bases and 4 bases, with 12 bases remaining between them. Looked up from germline, CDR1 is DFQATT and CDR2 is SNEGSKA (reference sequence). The CDR3 length is 13 residues. Written as DNA, the CDR3 is TGCAGTGCTAGTCCAGCGGCGGGCACTGAAGCTTTCTTT. Its translation is CSASPAAGTEAFF.

V usage is TRBV15 and J usage is TRBJ2-7; 8 bases match TRBD1. The CDR3 is 18 amino acids. The V gene's germline CDR1 is LNHNV and CDR2 YYDKDF (reference sequence). The V segment lost 4 bases and the J segment 0 bases; nucleotides outside the gene matches: 14. The CDR3 reads CATSTGQGSNPSSYEQYF. The CDR3, as DNA: TGTGCCACCAGCACCGGACAGGGCTCTAATCCTAGCTCCTACGAGCAGTACTTC.

This clone came up once. The CDR3 DNA sequence: TGTGCCAGCAGACCCAGGGGAGCAGCCACTGAAGCTTTCTTT. Translated, it gives CASRPRGAATEAFF. V gene TRBV3-1 (or the pseudogene TRBV3-2) combines with J gene TRBJ1-1; a weak D match, TRBD1 (6 bases). V shed 6 bases and J shed 4 bases, with 15 bases lying between them. Germline CDR1 is LGHDT and CDR2 is YNNKEL (reference sequence). This CDR3 region has 14 residues.

This clone was seen only a few times. The CDR3 sequence: CASIKIGGSDSPLHF. CDR3 coding DNA: TGTGCCAGCATCAAGATAGGGGGCAGCGATTCACCCCTCCACTTT. The V call is TRBV28, the J call TRBJ1-6, with 7 bases aligning to TRBD1. Trimming at V came to 7 bases and at J to 8 bases, leaving 11 bases not matched to a gene. CDR1 and CDR2 from the germline V gene are MDHEN and SYDVKM. This CDR3 has 15 residues.

The chain is built from TRBV19 and TRBJ1-1; 9 bases agree with TRBD1. The CDR3 loop spans 14 amino acids. In germline, CDR1 is LNHDA, CDR2 SQIVND (reference sequence). V shed 1 base, J shed 11 bases, and the junction held 8 bases outside the gene matches. The CDR3 DNA is TGTGCCAGTAGTATAGGGCGGACAGGGGAAAGGGCTTTCTTT. As protein: CASSIGRTGERAFF.

This sequence joins TRBV29-1 and TRBJ1-1, with 7 bases matching TRBD1. V was pared by 7 bases and J by 0 bases, with 8 bases of the junction left unmatched. CDR3 length: 14 amino acids. Germline V CDR1 and CDR2: SQVTM, ANQGSEA. CDR3 region: CSAVQGPMNTEAFF. The CDR3 nucleotides are TGCAGCGCAGTACAGGGGCCTATGAACACTGAAGCTTTCTTT.

The chain is built from TRBV18 and TRBJ1-5; TRBD1 is a possible D gene (5 bases). Germline-derived CDR1 and CDR2 are KGHSH and LQKENI. The CDR3 contains 14 residues. Trimming pared 4 bases from V and 2 bases from J, leaving 9 bases between. The CDR3 spells CASSREQGNQPQHF. The CDR3, as DNA: TGTGCCAGCTCACGGGAACAGGGCAATCAGCCCCAGCATTTT.

The chain combines TRBV5-1 with TRBJ2-7, with a weak D call TRBD2 (5 bases). Deletions cut 3 bases from V and 4 bases from J, with 14 bases between. Germline assignment: CDR1 SGHRS and CDR2 YFSETQ. The CDR3 is 14 amino acids. CDR3 DNA: TGCGCCAGCAGCTACCGGGATAATAATTACGAGCAGTACTTC. This translates into CASSYRDNNYEQYF.

This chain uses TRBV7-2 with TRBJ2-1, with D unclear. Trimming removed 5 bases from V and 9 bases from J, with 17 bases in between. Germline V gene lookup returns CDR1 SGHTA and CDR2 FQGNSA. This CDR3 contains 14 residues. The CDR3 DNA follows: TGTGCCAGCAGCCCCCTCGGCGGTGTGGGTGAGCAGTTCTTC. It specifies CASSPLGGVGEQFF.

This chain joins TRBV6-6 and TRBJ2-1, with 9 positions matching TRBD2. Germline assignment: CDR1 MNHNY and CDR2 SVGAGI (reference sequence). CDR3 size: 17 residues. The V segment lost 5 bases and the J segment 7 bases; nucleotides outside the gene matches: 15. The CDR3 region is CASSREMRGGSKNEQFF. CDR3 in DNA: TGTGCCAGCAGTCGTGAGATGCGGGGGGGCAGTAAGAATGAGCAGTTCTTC.

The rearrangement joins TRBV7-6 to TRBJ2-2; D not certain. This CDR3 is 13 amino acids long. V lost 1 base to trimming and J lost 4 bases, with 4 bases between them. The germline V gene has CDR1 SGHVS and CDR2 FNYEAQ. The CDR3 loop reads CASSLVSTGELFF. DNA for the CDR3: TGTGCCAGCAGCTTAGTCTCCACCGGGGAGCTGTTTTTT.

V usage is TRBV7-8 and J usage is TRBJ1-3; D unresolved. This CDR3 region has 14 residues. The germline CDR1 and CDR2 sequences are SGHVS and FQNEAQ. Trimming shortened V by 5 bases and J by 0 bases, and 8 bases separated the two germline ends. This CDR3 is CASSQQRSGNTIYF. As DNA, the CDR3 is TGTGCCAGCAGCCAGCAGCGCTCTGGAAACACCATATATTTT. The full variable domain, with the rest looked up from reference TRBV7-8 and TRBJ1-3, is GAGVSQSPRYKVAKRGQDVALRCDPISGHVSLFWYQQALGQGPEFLTYFQNEAQLDKSGLPSDRFFAERPEGSVSTLKIQRTQQEDSAVYLCASSQQRSGNTIYFGEGSWLTVV.

This sequence joins TRBV4-1 and TRBJ1-4, with D possibly matching TRBD1 (6 bases). CDR3 length: 18 residues. Germline lookup yields CDR1 MGHRA and CDR2 YSYEKL. V was shortened by 1 base and J by 0 bases, with 15 bases between the two germline ends. The CDR3, as DNA: TGCGCCAGCAGCCAAGGAGCGGACAGCCACACAACTAATGAAAAACTGTTTTTT. This sequence encodes CASSQGADSHTTNEKLFF.

This clone showed up just a few times. The rearrangement uses TRBV6-1 and TRBJ1-6; D not certain. Germline CDR1 MNHNS, CDR2 SASEGT. Trimming removed 4 bases at V and 8 bases at J, with 9 bases between. The CDR3 runs to 13 residues. DNA of the CDR3: TGTGCCAGCAGTGGAGCCGGTTATTCACCCCTCCACTTT. This codes for CASSGAGYSPLHF.

The V gene is TRBV27, the J gene TRBJ1-2; 9 bases fit TRBD1. This CDR3 has 18 amino acids. Germline-derived CDR1 and CDR2 are MNHEY and SMNVEV (reference sequence). The ends lost 2 bases at V and 3 bases at J; junction bases unmatched: 13. CDR3 sequence: CASSLGPGTGIRDYGYTF. DNA of the CDR3: TGTGCCAGCAGTTTAGGTCCCGGGACAGGGATCAGGGACTATGGCTACACCTTC.

The V call is TRBV2, the J call TRBJ1-2, with D possibly matching TRBD1 (5 bases). The CDR3 is 14 amino acids. Germline CDR1 reads SNHLY; CDR2 reads FYNNEI. Trimming cost V 4 bases and J 4 bases, with 13 bases left between them. CDR3 DNA: TGTGCCAGCAGTGGCAGGGTTTTTGTCTATGGCTACACCTTC. Protein sequence: CASSGRVFVYGYTF. The full variable domain, its missing parts supplied by reference TRBV2 and TRBJ1-2, is EPEVTQTPSHQVTQMGQEVILRCVPISNHLYFYWYRQILGQKVEFLVSFYNNEISEKSEIFDDQFSVERPDGSNFTLKIRSTKLEDSAMYFCASSGRVFVYGYTFGSGTRLTVV.

This clone occurred a few times. The rearrangement joins TRBV6-5 to TRBJ1-2; no firm D call. From germline, CDR1 is MNHEY and CDR2 SVGAGI. The CDR3 sequence is 15 residues long. Trimming removed 8 bases from V and 1 base from J, with 17 bases in between. The DNA of the CDR3 is TGTGCCAGCGGGCCAGTCAGTGTCTATAACTATGGCTACACCTTC. Translated, it gives CASGPVSVYNYGYTF.